The 13 T cell receptor beta chains given below trace back to one sample, sequenced in a study of blood T cell repertoires in COVID-19. TCRdb's copy holds only in-frame clones and misses some; the assay was immunoSEQ multiplex PCR. The table shows some 86,000 clones, with roughly 83% occurring only once. Sequencing used peripheral blood. The source of these receptors is a woman aged 80 or over with active or convalescent COVID-19.

CDR3 DNA: TGCGCCAGCAGTCTCTTCGGGACAGCATACACTGAAGCTTTCTTT. As protein: CASSLFGTAYTEAFF. The gene calls are TRBV5-1 and TRBJ1-1; 7 positions agree with TRBD1. Germline values: CDR1 SGHRS, CDR2 YFSETQ. The CDR3 sequence is 15 residues long. V lost 5 bases and J lost 3; bases outside the gene matches: 10. The whole variable domain, remainder taken from reference TRBV5-1 and TRBJ1-1, is KAGVTQTPRYLIKTRGQQVTLSCSPISGHRSVSWYQQTPGQGLQFLFEYFSETQRNKGNFPGRFSGRQFSNSRSEMNVSTLELGDSALYLCASSLFGTAYTEAFFGQGTRLTVV.

The chain couples TRBV5-1 to TRBJ1-1, with 7 bases lining up with TRBD1. V dropped 5 bases and J dropped 3; count of bases not matched to a gene: 4. The CDR3 consists of 13 residues. Germline V gene sequence: CDR1 SGHRS, CDR2 YFSETQ. The CDR3 region is CASSFQGDTEAFF. CDR3 nucleotide sequence: TGCGCCAGCAGTTTTCAGGGGGACACTGAAGCTTTCTTT.

J is TRBJ2-1 and V is TRBV28; D unresolved. There are 13 residues in the CDR3. Trimming left V 5 bases short and J 4 bases short, with 9 bases between. Per germline, CDR1 MDHEN and CDR2 SYDVKM. DNA of the CDR3: TGTGCCAGCAGTCCCCCGGGTTACAATGAGCAGTTCTTC. This gives the protein CASSPPGYNEQFF.

The rearrangement joins TRBV18 to TRBJ1-1; D is unclear. This CDR3 has 15 amino acids. The V end was cut by 3 bases, the J end by 0 bases, with 11 bases between. Germline-derived CDR1 and CDR2 are KGHSH and LQKENI. CDR3 residues: CASSPTRHMNTEAFF. Here the CDR3 DNA reads TGTGCCAGCTCACCCACAAGACACATGAACACTGAAGCTTTCTTT.

CDR3 sequence reads: CSVGRSGGSTDTQYF. The DNA for the CDR3 is TGCAGCGTCGGCCGGAGCGGCGGGAGTACAGATACGCAGTATTTT. The chain employs TRBV29-1 and TRBJ2-3; 7 nucleotides align to TRBD2. The trim removed 6 bases at V and 3 bases at J, leaving 12 bases unmatched. The V gene's germline CDR1 is SQVTM and CDR2 ANQGSEA. CDR3 size: 15 residues.

This clone was recorded once. This rearrangement joins TRBV28 to TRBJ2-7, with D possibly matching TRBD2 (6 bases). The CDR3 runs to 13 residues. The germline gives CDR1 MDHEN, CDR2 SYDVKM. V was shortened by 8 bases and J by 2 bases, with 13 bases between the two germline ends. CDR3 region: CASRGTPTYEQYF. The CDR3 nucleotides read TGTGCCAGCCGCGGGACCCCCACCTACGAGCAGTACTTC.

The rearrangement joins TRBV19 to TRBJ1-5, with D perhaps TRBD1 (6 bases). This CDR3 spans 15 amino acids. Germline CDR1 reads LNHDA; CDR2 reads SQIVND (reference sequence). Trimming took off 2 bases at V and 7 bases at J, with 15 bases between the two ends. The CDR3 DNA reads as TGTGCCAGTAGTATAATTATACAGGGCAGCCAGCCCCAGCATTTT. Protein: CASSIIIQGSQPQHF.

The chain's CDR3 is CASSLGTRGKLFF. The CDR3 bases are TGTGCCAGCAGCTTGGGGACCCGGGGAAAACTGTTTTTT. The chain carries TRBV5-6 and TRBJ1-4; no definite D call. The CDR3 spans 13 residues. V was clipped by 0 bases and J by 10 bases, with 10 bases between them. Per the germline V gene, CDR1 is SGHDT and CDR2 is YYEEEE.

The V call is TRBV19, the J call TRBJ1-5; D possibly corresponds to TRBD1 (5 bases). Trimming removed 7 bases at V and 0 bases at J, with 7 bases between. The germline CDR1 and CDR2 sequences are LNHDA and SQIVND (reference sequence). This CDR3 contains 13 residues. The CDR3 sequence: CASNQGSNQPQHF. The CDR3 nucleotides are TGTGCCAGTAATCAGGGTAGCAATCAGCCCCAGCATTTT.

This clone appeared a single time. The chain combines TRBV19 with TRBJ2-1; 10 bases fit TRBD1. The junction had 8 bases not matched to a gene; V was cut back by 4 bases and J by 5 bases. Germline CDR1 LNHDA, CDR2 SQIVND (reference sequence). This CDR3 comprises 16 residues. The CDR3 DNA reads TGTGCCAGTAGTAGACCGGGACAGGGGATTCACAATGAGCAGTTCTTC. Protein product: CASSRPGQGIHNEQFF.

V gene TRBV6-5 combines with J gene TRBJ1-1; 8 nucleotides align to TRBD1. J was trimmed by 4 bases and V by 6 bases; bases with no gene match: 7. CDR1 is MNHEY and CDR2 is SVGAGI in the germline V gene. This CDR3 has 14 residues. This CDR3 reads CASSGQGQITEAFF. The DNA for the CDR3 is TGTGCCAGCAGCGGACAGGGACAAATCACTGAAGCTTTCTTT.

This clone appeared once. The chain links TRBV4-1 to TRBJ2-7, with 7 bases aligning to TRBD2. This CDR3 region has 15 residues. In germline, CDR1 is MGHRA, CDR2 YSYEKL. V shed 3 bases and J 0 bases; nucleotides not matched to a gene: 5. Written as DNA, the CDR3 is TGCGCCAGCAGCCAGGGACCGGGGGGCTCCTACGAGCAGTACTTC. As protein: CASSQGPGGSYEQYF.

This sequence joins TRBV12-3 or TRBV12-4 and TRBJ1-2; D not resolved. The CDR3 has 12 amino acids. V lost 6 bases, J lost 8 bases, and 13 bases lay in between. CDR3 DNA sequence: TGTGCCAGCAGCCCGGCGGGGTGGGGCTACACCTTC. This encodes CASSPAGWGYTF.